The next 23 T cell receptor beta chains were all read from a single sample in a study of human T cells and chemical hapten exposure. Time point indicated: patch test 2, 6 weeks after DPC sensitization. Noted treatment: therapeutic diphenylcyclopropenone sensitization with weekly scalp DPC. Using its own MiXCR run on the RACE reads, TCRdb lists one record per CDR3 protein. The table has some 350,000 distinct CDR3 sequences, around 6% seen once; the top ten hold roughly 5.4%. The sample was whole blood, taken in connection with sensitization to the hapten diphenylcyclopropenone (DPC). Receptors were obtained from a woman aged 18 to 35 with alopecia areata. Some clones in this sample may be carry-over from other donors' samples.

This clonotype occurred a few times. The CDR3 bases are TGTGCCAGCACCCCTCCCGCCTACACTAGCACAGATACGCAGTATTTT. This encodes CASTPPAYTSTDTQYF. The genes are TRBV9 and TRBJ2-3, with D unresolved. Between the trimmed V and J ends, which lost 6 bases and 0 bases, there was a span of 17 bases. CDR3 size: 16 residues. Germline values: CDR1 SGDLS, CDR2 YYNGEE.

This clonotype came up a few times. The J gene is TRBJ2-7, the V gene TRBV20-1, with D unresolved. This CDR3 comprises 15 residues. Germline V gives CDR1 DFQATT, CDR2 SNEGSKA (reference sequence). Trimming cost V 1 base and J 0 bases, with 13 bases left between them. DNA of the CDR3: TGCAGTGCTAGAGCAAAGATCCTGAGCTCCTACGAGCAGTACTTC. It codes for CSARAKILSSYEQYF.

The chain couples TRBV14 to TRBJ1-2; 8 bases align to TRBD1. With 3 bases clipped from V and 5 bases from J, the junction kept 2 bases outside the gene matches. The CDR3 contains 13 residues. Germline V lookup: CDR1 SGHDN, CDR2 FVKESK. The CDR3 spells CASSQWTGYGYTF. The CDR3 nucleotides are TGTGCCAGCAGCCAGTGGACAGGGTATGGCTACACCTTC.

Ten or more counts support this clonotype. V gene TRBV20-1 combines with J gene TRBJ1-1, with TRBD1 identical over 8 bases. Germline-derived CDR1 and CDR2 are DFQATT and SNEGSKA (reference sequence). The CDR3 contains 16 residues. The V gene end was trimmed by 2 bases and the J gene end by 6 bases; junction bases not matched to a gene: 14. The CDR3 DNA reads as TGCAGTGCTAGACCAACCCCAGGGGGCTTGTTCGCTGAAGCTTTCTTT. This encodes CSARPTPGGLFAEAFF.

Ten or more counts support this clonotype. V is TRBV28 and J is TRBJ1-6, with a possible D match to TRBD1 (5 bases). Per the germline V gene, CDR1 is MDHEN and CDR2 is SYDVKM. The length of the CDR3 is 16 residues. The V end was cut by 5 bases, the J end by 9 bases, with 20 bases between. DNA for the CDR3: TGTGCCAGCAGTCCCCTCGGACAAAGGAAGAGTTCACCCCTCCACTTT. It is translated as CASSPLGQRKSSPLHF. Full variable domain (remainder filled in from reference TRBV28 and TRBJ1-6): DVKVTQSSRYLVKRTGEKVFLECVQDMDHENMFWYRQDPGLGLRLIYFSYDVKMKEKGDIPEGYSVSREKKERFSLILESASTNQTSMYLCASSPLGQRKSSPLHFGNGTRLTVT.

This clonotype showed up just a few times. CDR3 sequence: CASSLQSGTDTQYF. CDR3 DNA: TGTGCCAGCAGTCTCCAATCGGGCACAGATACGCAGTATTTT. The chain joins TRBV7-2 to TRBJ2-3; D gene uncertain. The CDR3 covers 14 residues. Germline V gives CDR1 SGHTA, CDR2 FQGNSA. The V gene lost 6 bases and the J gene lost 1 base, with 11 bases spanning the gap. Complete variable domain (other parts from reference TRBV7-2 and TRBJ2-3): GAGVSQSPSNKVTEKGKDVELRCDPISGHTALYWYRQSLGQGLEFLIYFQGNSAPDKSGLPSDRFSAERTGGSVSTLTIQRTQQEDSAVYLCASSLQSGTDTQYFGPGTRLTVL.

This clonotype has more than one count but fewer than ten. This chain uses TRBV6-1 with TRBJ2-6, with D perhaps TRBD1 (5 bases). The ends were cut back, 6 bases at V and 0 bases at J, with 18 bases in the middle. CDR1 and CDR2 (germline): MNHNS, SASEGT. The CDR3 spans 18 residues. This chain's CDR3 is CASRDRAYRTSGANVLTF. CDR3 DNA: TGTGCCAGCAGAGACCGGGCCTACAGGACCTCTGGGGCCAACGTCCTGACTTTC.

DNA of the CDR3: TGTGCCAGCAGCCGTGGTACGGGGGTGGCTAATGAAAAACTGTTTTTT. Translating gives CASSRGTGVANEKLFF. The V gene is TRBV5-8, the J gene TRBJ1-4; possible D gene TRBD1, 5 bases. Germline CDR1 SGHTS, CDR2 YDEGEE. The CDR3 runs to 16 residues. Trimming took 4 bases from V and 3 from J, leaving 16 bases between them.

For this clonotype: It may be a read error: a sequence one base away is much more abundant. The chain joins TRBV27 to TRBJ1-2, with a possible D match to TRBD1 (5 bases). The germline gives CDR1 MNHEY, CDR2 SMNVEV (reference sequence). Trimming took 7 bases from V and 2 from J, leaving 14 bases between them. The CDR3 is 14 residues long. The CDR3 sequence is CASTPRDVNYGYTF. The CDR3 coding sequence is TGTGCCAGCACCCCACGGGACGTCAACTATGGCTACACCTTC.

This sequence joins TRBV6-5 and TRBJ2-2, with TRBD1 as a possible D gene (5 bases). CDR3 length equals 16 residues. V lost 6 bases and J 1 base, leaving 15 bases between the germline ends. CDR1 and CDR2 (germline): MNHEY, SVGAGI. The CDR3 reads CASSLGVRGNTGELFF. CDR3 coding DNA: TGTGCCAGCAGCCTAGGGGTCCGTGGGAACACCGGGGAGCTGTTTTTT.

The chain has TRBV7-8 and TRBJ1-5, with no clear D. The CDR3 consists of 16 residues. Trimming left V 5 bases short and J 0 bases short, with 14 bases between. Germline assignment: CDR1 SGHVS and CDR2 FQNEAQ. The CDR3 is CASSPRPELSNQPQHF. The DNA for the CDR3 is TGTGCCAGCAGCCCCCGGCCCGAACTTAGCAATCAGCCCCAGCATTTT.

The chain joins TRBV12-3 or TRBV12-4 to TRBJ1-5; D not resolved. The CDR3 contains 19 residues. V was trimmed by 1 base and J by 2 bases, leaving 21 bases between them. For the CDR3, the DNA is TGTGCCAGCAGTTTAGGGGGTTGGTCCGCGGGCTGGGGCAATCAGCCCCAGCATTTT. Amino acid sequence: CASSLGGWSAGWGNQPQHF.

The chain employs TRBV9 and TRBJ2-1; D possibly corresponds to TRBD1 (7 bases). There are 15 residues in the CDR3. Per germline, CDR1 SGDLS and CDR2 YYNGEE. Trimming removed 0 bases from V and 6 bases from J, with 13 bases in between. CDR3 in DNA: TGTGCCAGCAGCGTAGTGTCAGGGGGGTCCAATGAGCAGTTCTTC. This sequence encodes CASSVVSGGSNEQFF.

This clonotype showed up many times. The chain joins TRBV11-2 to TRBJ1-5; 9 nucleotides agree with TRBD1. V trimming: 6 bases; J trimming: 7 bases; junction bases outside the gene matches: 7. The CDR3 is 14 residues long. The germline gives CDR1 SGHAT, CDR2 FQNNGV. The CDR3 region is CASSRGQGRQPQHF. In DNA form, the CDR3 reads TGTGCCAGCAGTAGGGGACAGGGCCGGCAGCCCCAGCATTTT.

This clonotype has at least ten counts. This chain connects TRBV25-1 to TRBJ2-1; TRBD2 matches at 8 bases. The CDR3 is 14 amino acids. The V segment lost 0 bases and the J segment 15 bases; nucleotides outside the gene matches: 10. CDR1 and CDR2 (germline): MGHDK, SYGVNS. The DNA of the CDR3 is TGTGCCAGCAGTGAATATCTCCGGGAGGGGTCCCTGTTCTTC. Its translation: CASSEYLREGSLFF.

This clonotype was seen many times. The V and J genes are TRBV29-1 and TRBJ1-2, with D possibly being TRBD1 (5 bases). The CDR3 loop spans 13 amino acids. Deletions cut 3 bases from V and 7 bases from J, with 15 bases between. Germline values: CDR1 SQVTM, CDR2 ANQGSEA. CDR3: CSVDLQASAGYTF. The CDR3 DNA reads as TGCAGCGTTGATCTACAGGCATCCGCTGGCTACACCTTC.

This clonotype has a count of ten or more. This chain connects TRBV20-1 to TRBJ2-7; 10 nucleotides align to TRBD2. V shed 3 bases, J shed 6 bases, and the junction held 11 bases outside the gene matches. The CDR3 sequence is 15 residues long. Germline CDR1 reads DFQATT; CDR2 reads SNEGSKA (reference sequence). CDR3 DNA sequence: TGCAGTGCTAGTCCTAGCGGGGGCGGTCGGTCCGAGCAGTACTTC. Protein product: CSASPSGGGRSEQYF.

In this sample, this clonotype turned up a few times. V and J are TRBV28 and TRBJ2-7; D uncertain. The V gene's germline CDR1 is MDHEN and CDR2 SYDVKM. V dropped 7 bases and J dropped 0 bases, with 13 bases sitting between them. This CDR3 comprises 14 residues. The CDR3 protein is CASNARTSSYEQYF. The CDR3 DNA reads TGTGCCAGCAACGCACGGACGAGCTCCTACGAGCAGTACTTC.

This clonotype has ten or more counts. Written as DNA, the CDR3 is TGTGCCAGCAGCCAAGGACTACAAGAGACCCAGTACTTC. This gives the protein CASSQGLQETQYF. The chain recombines TRBV7-8 with TRBJ2-5, with D possibly being TRBD2 (6 bases). V dropped 5 bases and J dropped 2 bases, with 9 bases sitting between them. Looked up from germline, CDR1 is SGHVS and CDR2 is FQNEAQ. CDR3 length: 13 residues.

This clonotype was counted ten times or more. The chain joins TRBV5-6 to TRBJ1-2; possibly TRBD1 for D (6 bases). Germline V gene sequence: CDR1 SGHDT, CDR2 YYEEEE. V lost 1 base, J lost 4 bases, and 8 bases lay in between. The CDR3 has 13 residues. The CDR3 region has the DNA TGTGCCAGCAGCTTGAACAGGGCCTATGGCTACACCTTC. This gives the protein CASSLNRAYGYTF.

This clonotype showed up many times. The chain is built from TRBV5-1 and TRBJ2-7, with 9 bases lining up with TRBD1. The J segment lost 2 bases and the V segment lost 3 bases, leaving 3 bases of the junction unmatched. This CDR3 has 14 amino acids. In germline, CDR1 is SGHRS, CDR2 YFSETQ. CDR3 bases: TGCGCCAGCAGCTCGGGACAGGGCACCTACGAGCAGTACTTC. It yields the protein CASSSGQGTYEQYF.

The V and J genes are TRBV20-1 and TRBJ2-3, with 11 bases lining up with TRBD2. There are 15 residues in the CDR3. Germline V gives CDR1 DFQATT, CDR2 SNEGSKA (reference sequence). Trimming removed 3 bases from V and 1 base from J; junction bases left unmatched: 3. The CDR3 coding sequence is TGCAGTGCTAGTATGACTAGCGGGGGCACAGATACGCAGTATTTT. Its translation is CSASMTSGGTDTQYF.

The V call is TRBV12-3 or TRBV12-4, the J call TRBJ2-3, with a possible D match to TRBD2 (6 bases). V was clipped by 6 bases and J by 2 bases, with 15 bases between them. The CDR3 has 15 amino acids. The CDR3 DNA follows: TGTGCCAGCAGCCCTCGGGACTCGTACACAGATACGCAGTATTTT. This sequence encodes CASSPRDSYTDTQYF.